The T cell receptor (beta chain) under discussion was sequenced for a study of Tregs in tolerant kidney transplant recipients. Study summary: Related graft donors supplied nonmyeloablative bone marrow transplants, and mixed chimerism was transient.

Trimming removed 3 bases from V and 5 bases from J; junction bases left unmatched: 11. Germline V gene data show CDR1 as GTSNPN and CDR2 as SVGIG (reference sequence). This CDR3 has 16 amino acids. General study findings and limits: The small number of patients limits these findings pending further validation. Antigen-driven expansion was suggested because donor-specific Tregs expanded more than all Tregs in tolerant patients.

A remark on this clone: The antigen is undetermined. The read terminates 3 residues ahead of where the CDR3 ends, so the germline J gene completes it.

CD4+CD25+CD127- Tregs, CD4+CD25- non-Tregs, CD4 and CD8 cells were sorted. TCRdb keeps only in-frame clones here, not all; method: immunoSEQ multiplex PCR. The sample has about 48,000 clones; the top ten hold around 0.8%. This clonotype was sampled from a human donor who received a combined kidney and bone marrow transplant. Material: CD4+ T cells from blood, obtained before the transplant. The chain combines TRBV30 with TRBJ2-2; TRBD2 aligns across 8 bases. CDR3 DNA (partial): TGTGCCTGGAGGGACTCCGGGACTAGGCGGACCGGGGAG. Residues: CAWRDSGTRRTGE. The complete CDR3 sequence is CAWRDSGTRRTGELFF.